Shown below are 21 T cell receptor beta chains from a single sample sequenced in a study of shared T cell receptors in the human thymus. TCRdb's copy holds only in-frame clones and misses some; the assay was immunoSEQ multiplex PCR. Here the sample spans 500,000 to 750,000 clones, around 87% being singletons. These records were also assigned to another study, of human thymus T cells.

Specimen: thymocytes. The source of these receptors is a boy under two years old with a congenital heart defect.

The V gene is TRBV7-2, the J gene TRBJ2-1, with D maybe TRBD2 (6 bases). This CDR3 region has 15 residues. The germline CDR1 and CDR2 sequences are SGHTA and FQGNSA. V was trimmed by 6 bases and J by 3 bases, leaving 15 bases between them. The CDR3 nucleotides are TGTGCCAGCAGGCAAAACGGGAGAGTCTACAATGAGCAGTTCTTC. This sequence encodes CASRQNGRVYNEQFF.

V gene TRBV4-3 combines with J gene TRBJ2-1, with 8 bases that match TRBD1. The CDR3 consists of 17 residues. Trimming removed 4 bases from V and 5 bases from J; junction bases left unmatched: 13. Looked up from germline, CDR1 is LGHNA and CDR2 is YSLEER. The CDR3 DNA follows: TGCGCCAGCAGCCCGGGACAGGATCTAAGACCTAACAATGAGCAGTTCTTC. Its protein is CASSPGQDLRPNNEQFF.

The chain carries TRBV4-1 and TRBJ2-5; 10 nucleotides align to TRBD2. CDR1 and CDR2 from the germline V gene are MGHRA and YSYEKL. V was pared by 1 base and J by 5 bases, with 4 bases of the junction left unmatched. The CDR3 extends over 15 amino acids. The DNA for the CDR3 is TGCGCCAGCAGCCAAGGCCCGGGACTAGCGGAGACCCAGTACTTC. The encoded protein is CASSQGPGLAETQYF.

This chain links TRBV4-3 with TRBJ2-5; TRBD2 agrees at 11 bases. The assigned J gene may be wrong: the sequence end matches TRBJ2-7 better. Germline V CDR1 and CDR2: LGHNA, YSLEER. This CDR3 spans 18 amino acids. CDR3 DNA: TGCGCCAGCAGCCAAGATCTCTACGGGACTAGCGGAAACTACGAGCAGTACTTC. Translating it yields CASSQDLYGTSGNYEQYF.

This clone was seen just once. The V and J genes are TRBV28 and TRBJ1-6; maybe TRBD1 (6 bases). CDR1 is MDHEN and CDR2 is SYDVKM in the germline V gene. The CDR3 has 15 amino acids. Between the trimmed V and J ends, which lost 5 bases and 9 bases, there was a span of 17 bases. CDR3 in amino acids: CASSRRTGPGSPLHF. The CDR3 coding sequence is TGTGCCAGCAGTCGCCGCACAGGGCCGGGTTCACCCCTCCACTTT.

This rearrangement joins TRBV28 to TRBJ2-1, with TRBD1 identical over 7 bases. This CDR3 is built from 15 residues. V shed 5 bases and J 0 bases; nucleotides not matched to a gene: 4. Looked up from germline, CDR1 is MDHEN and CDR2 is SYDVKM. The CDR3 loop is CASSRQGSSYNEQFF. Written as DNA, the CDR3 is TGTGCCAGCAGTCGACAGGGAAGCTCCTACAATGAGCAGTTCTTC.

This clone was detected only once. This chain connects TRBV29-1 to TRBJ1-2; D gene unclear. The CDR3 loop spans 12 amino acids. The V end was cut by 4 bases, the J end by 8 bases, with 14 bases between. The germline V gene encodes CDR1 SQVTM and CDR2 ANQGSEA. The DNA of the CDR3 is TGCAGCGTTGTGGGGAGTCTTGCGGGCTACACCTTC. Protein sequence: CSVVGSLAGYTF.

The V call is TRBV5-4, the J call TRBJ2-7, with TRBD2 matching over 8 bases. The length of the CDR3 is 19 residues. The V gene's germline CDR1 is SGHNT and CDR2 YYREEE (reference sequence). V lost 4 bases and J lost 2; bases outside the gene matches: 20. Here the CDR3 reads CASSPTGSGITPTAYEQYF. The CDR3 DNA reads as TGTGCCAGCAGCCCTACGGGTAGCGGGATCACCCCCACCGCCTACGAGCAGTACTTC.

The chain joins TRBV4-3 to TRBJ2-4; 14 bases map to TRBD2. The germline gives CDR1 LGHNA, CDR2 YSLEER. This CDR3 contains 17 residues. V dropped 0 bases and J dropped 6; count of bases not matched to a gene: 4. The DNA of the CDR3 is TGCGCCAGCAGCCAAGATCGTGGGACTAGCGGGAGAAACATTCAGTACTTC. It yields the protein CASSQDRGTSGRNIQYF.

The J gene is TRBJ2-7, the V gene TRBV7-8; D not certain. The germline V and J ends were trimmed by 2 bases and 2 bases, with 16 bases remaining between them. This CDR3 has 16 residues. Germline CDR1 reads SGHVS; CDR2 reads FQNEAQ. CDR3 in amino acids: CASSLFPPTPTYEQYF. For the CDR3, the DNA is TGTGCCAGCAGCTTATTCCCCCCGACTCCTACCTACGAGCAGTACTTC.

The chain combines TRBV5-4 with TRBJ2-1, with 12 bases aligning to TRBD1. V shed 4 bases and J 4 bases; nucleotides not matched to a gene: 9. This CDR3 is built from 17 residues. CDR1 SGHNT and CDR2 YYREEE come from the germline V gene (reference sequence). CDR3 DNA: TGTGCCAGCAGCGGAACCGGGACAGGGGGCCTATACAATGAGCAGTTCTTC. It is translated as CASSGTGTGGLYNEQFF.

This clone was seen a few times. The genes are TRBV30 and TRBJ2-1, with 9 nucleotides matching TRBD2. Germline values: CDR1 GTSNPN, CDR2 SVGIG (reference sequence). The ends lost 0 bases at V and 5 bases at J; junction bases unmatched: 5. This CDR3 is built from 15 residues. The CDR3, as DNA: TGTGCCTGGAGTGTAGGAAGCGGGAGGCACAATGAGCAGTTCTTC. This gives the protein CAWSVGSGRHNEQFF.

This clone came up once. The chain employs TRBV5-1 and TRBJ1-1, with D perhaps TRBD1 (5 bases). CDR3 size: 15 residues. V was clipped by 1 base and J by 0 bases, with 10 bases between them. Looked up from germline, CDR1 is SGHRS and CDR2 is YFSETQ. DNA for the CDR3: TGCGCCAGCAGCTTGCCCGGGGGAGTGAACACTGAAGCTTTCTTT. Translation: CASSLPGGVNTEAFF.

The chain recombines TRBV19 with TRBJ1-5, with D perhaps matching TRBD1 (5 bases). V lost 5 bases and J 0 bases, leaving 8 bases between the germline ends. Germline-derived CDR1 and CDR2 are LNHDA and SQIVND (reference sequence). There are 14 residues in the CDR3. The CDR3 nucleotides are TGTGCCAGTAGTTGGGGCGATAGCAATCAGCCCCAGCATTTT. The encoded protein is CASSWGDSNQPQHF.

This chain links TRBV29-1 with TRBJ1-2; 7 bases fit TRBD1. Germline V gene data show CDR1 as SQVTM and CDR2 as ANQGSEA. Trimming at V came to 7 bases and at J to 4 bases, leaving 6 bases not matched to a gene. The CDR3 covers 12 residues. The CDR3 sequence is CSAPGQIYGYTF. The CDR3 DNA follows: TGCAGCGCCCCGGGACAGATCTATGGCTACACCTTC.

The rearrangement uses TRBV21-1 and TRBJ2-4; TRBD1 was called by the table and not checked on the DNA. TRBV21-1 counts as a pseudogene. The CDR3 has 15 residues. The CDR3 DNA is TGTGCCAGCAGCCAGGGTCTCCTAGCCAAAAACATTCAGTACTTC. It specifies CASSQGLLAKNIQYF.

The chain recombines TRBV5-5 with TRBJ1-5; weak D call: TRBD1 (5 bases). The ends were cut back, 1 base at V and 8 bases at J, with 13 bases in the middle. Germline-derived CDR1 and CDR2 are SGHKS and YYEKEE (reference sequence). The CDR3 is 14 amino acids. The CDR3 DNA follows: TGTGCCAGCAGCTTGTTTGCACGGGGGGAGCCCCAGCATTTT. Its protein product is CASSLFARGEPQHF.

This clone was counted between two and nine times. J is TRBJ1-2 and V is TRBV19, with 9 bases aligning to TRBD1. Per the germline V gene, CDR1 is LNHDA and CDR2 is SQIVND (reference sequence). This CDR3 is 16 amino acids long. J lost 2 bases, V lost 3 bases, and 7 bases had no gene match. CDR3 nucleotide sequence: TGTGCCAGTAGTATGGGGGGACAGGGCAAAAACTATGGCTACACCTTC. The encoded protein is CASSMGGQGKNYGYTF.

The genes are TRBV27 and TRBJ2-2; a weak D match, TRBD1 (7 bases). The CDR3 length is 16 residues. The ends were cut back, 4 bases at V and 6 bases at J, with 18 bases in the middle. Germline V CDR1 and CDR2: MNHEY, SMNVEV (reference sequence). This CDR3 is CASSSKRTGGAGELFF. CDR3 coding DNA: TGTGCCAGCAGTTCCAAAAGGACAGGAGGGGCCGGGGAGCTGTTTTTT.

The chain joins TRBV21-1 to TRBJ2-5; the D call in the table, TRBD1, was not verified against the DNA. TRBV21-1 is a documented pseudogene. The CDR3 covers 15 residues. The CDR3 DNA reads TGTGCCAGCAGCAAATCAACAGGGGGCCAAGAGACCCAGTACTTC. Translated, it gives CASSKSTGGQETQYF.

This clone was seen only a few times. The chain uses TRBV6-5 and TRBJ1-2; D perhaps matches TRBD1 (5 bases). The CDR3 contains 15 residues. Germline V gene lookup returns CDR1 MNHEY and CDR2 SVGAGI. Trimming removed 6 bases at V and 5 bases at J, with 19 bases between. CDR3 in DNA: TGTGCCAGCAGAATACCGCAGGGTCGTCTATATGGCTACACCTTC. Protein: CASRIPQGRLYGYTF.